This T cell receptor (beta chain) was recorded in a study of shared T cell receptors in the human thymus (dated by TCRdb to the early 2020s). Context from the whole study: The study investigated the way shared, self-reactive T-cell receptor alpha chains are produced in the human thymus.

Turning to this clone: Which antigen it targets is not known. No much larger clone is present one base from it, and per-base qualities are unavailable.

The CDR3 numbers 15 residues from cysteine through phenylalanine. This entry keeps only the CDR3 DNA: 45 bases, framed from base 1. V loses 3 bases at its end and J loses 3 bases; junction bases beyond the gene matches: 7. The germline V gene (reference sequence) yields GTSNPN for CDR1 and SVGIG for CDR2. Libraries were made using the immunoSEQ multiplex PCR assay. The table comes from immuneACCESS by way of TCRdb, which keeps in-frame sequences with V and J called. Part of the clones is missing from these tables; in studies checked, under half for an unresolved V gene and the rest for unknown reasons. Counted in this sample were hundreds of thousands of clones; around 87% of them appeared once. Clones ranked in the top ten supply just under 0.0095% of the sample. The data also belong to a second study, concerning human thymus T cells. The second study's paper adds: Donors were immunologically healthy infants undergoing open corrective cardiac surgery for congenital heart defects in Finland. Thymus tissue was collected as surgical resects that were removed during corrective cardiac surgery. Both the thymic and the peripheral blood repertoires appeared to show biased V and J gene segment usage. The related research reported highly overlapping thymic TCR repertoires among unrelated individuals. The study used about 8 infant thymus samples plus four related peripheral blood samples to characterize TCR alpha and beta repertoires. Donor ages ranged from roughly 7 to 250 days, and the cohort comprised 5 to 7 male and a couple of female infants. Thymocytes were mechanically released from the tissue and were stored as pellets of roughly 10-32 million cells at -70 degrees C. A QIAsymphony instrument was used to extract genomic DNA from the frozen cell pellets. The immunoSEQ multiplex PCR assay was used to amplify the TCRB and TCRAD loci from a standardized quantity of quality-controlled genomic DNA. Amplicons spanned the V(D)J region at a length sufficient to cover the CDR3 and identify V and J genes. The amplicons were sequenced on an Illumina platform via the commercial immunoSEQ service. Primer bias and sequencing errors were corrected using previously described methods, and TCRAD and TCRB definitions followed the IMGT database. The repertoires were analysed using immunoSEQ Analyzer 3.0 and VDJTools for basic statistics, V/J segment usage, diversity estimates, rarefaction and pairwise overlap. Diversity was estimated using the Chao1, ChaoE, Efron-Thisted, Shannon and inverse Simpson indices, and was also estimated on datasets down-sampled to the size of the smallest sample. For repertoire overlap, CDR3 nucleotide sequence, V gene and J gene had to match strictly, and clustering was done by Jaccard-based multidimensional scaling. On average, roughly 850,000 unique TCRB clonotypes were obtained from thymus samples, compared with 65,000 to 90,000 from blood samples.

The chain is made from TRBV30 and TRBJ2-1, with 8 junctional bases fitting TRBD2. Sequenced: thymocytes. This receptor was obtained from a boy in the first two years of life with a congenital heart defect. Donor details come from another sample of the same person, matched by shared clones. At the DNA level, the sequence is TGTGCCTGGAGGGAAGCGGGGGCGATCTACAATGAGCAGTTCTTC. Its translation is CAWREAGAIYNEQFF.